These 22 T cell receptor beta chains share one sample of origin, sequenced in a study of blood T cell repertoires in COVID-19 (dated by TCRdb to the early 2020s). The library was prepared using the immunoSEQ multiplex PCR assay. The immuneACCESS repertoire file appears here via TCRdb, limited to in-frame rearrangements. These files lack a portion of the clones; in checked studies, under half of the deficit traces to unresolved V genes, and the cause of the others is not known. The sample records 190,000 or so clones, more than 70% of which are singletons. The top ten clones comprise 2.9% of the sample. The sample comprised peripheral blood. The receptors were gathered from a man aged 50-60 years with active or convalescent COVID-19.

The chain links TRBV2 to TRBJ1-3; possible D gene TRBD1, 6 bases. The germline CDR1 and CDR2 sequences are SNHLY and FYNNEI. CDR3 length equals 13 residues. The ends were cut back, 7 bases at V and 4 bases at J, with 11 bases in the middle. CDR3 sequence reads: CASTRTDGNTIYF. The DNA of the CDR3 is TGTGCCAGCACTCGGACAGACGGAAACACCATATATTTT.

This rearrangement joins TRBV9 to TRBJ2-2; 9 nucleotides line up with TRBD2. This CDR3 has 16 amino acids. Trimming cost V 0 bases and J 5 bases; bases outside gene matches: 5. Germline values: CDR1 SGDLS, CDR2 YYNGEE. The CDR3 spells CASSVVVAGETGELFF. DNA of the CDR3: TGTGCCAGCAGCGTAGTAGTAGCGGGGGAAACCGGGGAGCTGTTTTTT.

V usage is TRBV28 and J usage is TRBJ1-1; no clear D gene. Germline V CDR1 and CDR2: MDHEN, SYDVKM. The CDR3 covers 14 residues. The V and J ends lost 7 bases and 1 base respectively, with 13 bases between them. CDR3 amino acids: CASTPSIGNTEAFF. DNA of the CDR3: TGTGCCAGCACCCCTAGTATAGGGAACACTGAAGCTTTCTTT.

This sequence joins TRBV12-1 and TRBJ1-6. TRBV12-1 is recorded as a pseudogene. The CDR3 is 16 amino acids. Here the CDR3 DNA reads TGTGCCAGCAGCCACCCCGGGGGCTCCTATAATTCACCCCTCCACTTT. Its protein is CASSHPGGSYNSPLHF.

The chain uses TRBV5-4 and TRBJ2-3; the D gene is possibly TRBD2 (6 bases). The germline V and J ends were trimmed by 9 bases and 0 bases, with 17 bases remaining between them. CDR3 length equals 15 residues. Germline V gives CDR1 SGHNT, CDR2 YYREEE (reference sequence). The CDR3 loop reads CATAHGGGSTDTQYF. The CDR3 nucleotides read TGTGCCACCGCCCATGGGGGAGGTAGCACAGATACGCAGTATTTT.

The chain uses TRBV2 and TRBJ2-2, with a tentative D call TRBD2 (5 bases). Germline assignment: CDR1 SNHLY and CDR2 FYNNEI. Trimming took 3 bases from V and 0 from J, leaving 5 bases between them. This CDR3 is 14 amino acids long. This CDR3 is CASSDGTNTGELFF. For the CDR3, the DNA is TGTGCCAGCAGTGACGGGACGAACACCGGGGAGCTGTTTTTT.

This chain uses TRBV14 with TRBJ1-3, with D unresolved. Germline loops: CDR1 SGHDN, CDR2 FVKESK. V lost 1 base, J lost 0 bases, and 4 bases lay in between. The CDR3 is 14 amino acids. Written as DNA, the CDR3 is TGTGCCAGCAGCCAAGGCGGCTCTGGAAACACCATATATTTT. This sequence encodes CASSQGGSGNTIYF.

The chain couples TRBV7-9 to TRBJ1-5, with D perhaps matching TRBD1 (5 bases). V lost 0 bases to trimming and J lost 10 bases, with 7 bases between them. Germline CDR1 reads SEHNR; CDR2 reads FQNEAQ (reference sequence). The CDR3 extends over 12 amino acids. The CDR3 DNA reads TGTGCCAGCAGCTTAGCGCGGGACCCCCAGCATTTT. Its translation is CASSLARDPQHF.

The rearrangement links TRBV9 to TRBJ2-2; 7 positions agree with TRBD2. Trimming at V came to 4 bases and at J to 3 bases, leaving 12 bases not matched to a gene. CDR3 size: 17 residues. CDR1 is SGDLS, CDR2 YYNGEE, per germline. Here the CDR3 reads CASSSPRLAADTGELFF. CDR3 bases: TGTGCCAGCAGCTCCCCACGGCTAGCGGCTGACACCGGGGAGCTGTTTTTT.

The chain is built from TRBV10-3 and TRBJ2-2, with TRBD1 matching over 12 bases. Germline V CDR1 and CDR2: ENHRY, SYGVKD. The CDR3 loop spans 15 amino acids. The V segment lost 6 bases and the J segment 3 bases; nucleotides outside the gene matches: 2. The chain's CDR3 is CAIRGQGADTGELFF. In DNA, the CDR3 is TGTGCCATCAGGGGACAGGGGGCGGACACCGGGGAGCTGTTTTTT.

The chain has TRBV7-9 and TRBJ1-2; TRBD1 is a possible D gene (5 bases). The V and J ends lost 6 bases and 4 bases respectively, with 18 bases between them. CDR3 length equals 15 residues. Germline CDR1 and CDR2: SEHNR and FQNEAQ (reference sequence). Here the CDR3 DNA reads TGTGCCAGCAGATCGGGGGACCATTCTTCCTATGGCTACACCTTC. Translation: CASRSGDHSSYGYTF.

There are a few counts of this clone. The chain employs TRBV25-1 and TRBJ2-7, with D unresolved. The CDR3 spans 13 residues. V gave up 6 bases and J gave up 5 bases, with 14 bases separating them. Germline loops: CDR1 MGHDK, CDR2 SYGVNS. The CDR3 DNA is TGTGCCAGCAGGGAACCCCTACGAAACGAGCAGTACTTC. Translation gives CASREPLRNEQYF.

V gene TRBV20-1 combines with J gene TRBJ2-1; 7 bases line up with TRBD1. Per the germline V gene, CDR1 is DFQATT and CDR2 is SNEGSKA (reference sequence). The junction had 2 bases not matched to a gene; V was cut back by 3 bases and J by 3 bases. The CDR3 runs to 13 residues. CDR3 loop: CSASGQDYNEQFF. The CDR3 bases are TGCAGTGCTAGTGGACAGGACTACAATGAGCAGTTCTTC.

The V call is TRBV4-2, the J call TRBJ2-3, with D perhaps matching TRBD1 (7 bases). The CDR3 sequence is 16 residues long. The germline CDR1 and CDR2 sequences are LGHNA and YNFKEQ. V was trimmed by 0 bases and J by 2 bases, leaving 12 bases between them. This chain's CDR3 is CASSQEQGRTTDTQYF. The DNA of the CDR3 is TGTGCCAGCAGCCAAGAACAGGGGAGGACCACAGATACGCAGTATTTT.

The rearrangement joins TRBV5-4 to TRBJ2-3; possible D gene TRBD1, 6 bases. Looked up from germline, CDR1 is SGHNT and CDR2 is YYREEE (reference sequence). Trimming removed 0 bases at V and 4 bases at J, with 21 bases between. This CDR3 comprises 18 residues. CDR3 amino acids: CASSLAVGARKGADTQYF. In DNA, the CDR3 is TGTGCCAGCAGCTTGGCCGTGGGGGCCCGGAAAGGGGCAGATACGCAGTATTTT.

This chain uses TRBV5-6 with TRBJ2-5, with D perhaps matching TRBD1 (6 bases). V shed 4 bases and J shed 1 base, with 20 bases lying between them. This CDR3 is 17 amino acids long. The germline V gene has CDR1 SGHDT and CDR2 YYEEEE. The CDR3 reads CASSLGPPWGRQETQYF. CDR3 DNA sequence: TGTGCCAGCAGCCTGGGGCCCCCCTGGGGGCGCCAAGAGACCCAGTACTTC.

The rearrangement links TRBV28 to TRBJ1-4; 9 bases are shared with TRBD1. V dropped 5 bases and J dropped 6; count of bases not matched to a gene: 13. Germline-derived CDR1 and CDR2 are MDHEN and SYDVKM. This CDR3 contains 17 residues. The DNA for the CDR3 is TGTGCCAGCAGTCTTATCTCCGGCGGGACAGGGTATGAAAAACTGTTTTTT. Translating gives CASSLISGGTGYEKLFF. Complete variable domain (other parts from reference TRBV28 and TRBJ1-4): DVKVTQSSRYLVKRTGEKVFLECVQDMDHENMFWYRQDPGLGLRLIYFSYDVKMKEKGDIPEGYSVSREKKERFSLILESASTNQTSMYLCASSLISGGTGYEKLFFGSGTQLSVL.

This chain uses TRBV6-5 with TRBJ2-7; D possibly corresponds to TRBD1 (6 bases). The CDR3 totals 15 residues. The V gene's germline CDR1 is MNHEY and CDR2 SVGAGI. V gave up 7 bases and J gave up 0 bases, with 16 bases separating them. In DNA form, the CDR3 reads TGTGCCAGCATTGCCGGCCGGGACAACTCCTACGAGCAGTACTTC. Amino acids: CASIAGRDNSYEQYF.

This chain links TRBV30 with TRBJ1-2; D is possibly TRBD1 (5 bases). The CDR3 has 15 residues. V was clipped by 4 bases and J by 4 bases, with 19 bases between them. Germline lookup yields CDR1 GTSNPN and CDR2 SVGIG (reference sequence). The CDR3 is CAWTPPDRFLYGYTF. The CDR3 DNA is TGTGCCTGGACCCCACCCGACAGATTCCTCTATGGCTACACCTTC.

The J gene is TRBJ2-5, the V gene TRBV24-1; TRBD1 is a possible D gene (5 bases). The CDR3 runs 15 residues. Between the trimmed V and J ends, which lost 0 bases and 5 bases, there was a span of 12 bases. The germline gives CDR1 KGHDR, CDR2 SFDVKD. CDR3 sequence: CATSDLRVAGETQYF. The CDR3 nucleotides are TGTGCCACCAGTGATTTGCGGGTAGCAGGGGAGACCCAGTACTTC.

In DNA form, the CDR3 reads TGTGCCAGCAGTTCCACCGGCGTAGCGGGAGGAGAGACCCAGTACTTC. Translation: CASSSTGVAGGETQYF. The chain carries TRBV6-5 and TRBJ2-5; the match to TRBD2 covers 10 bases. CDR3 length: 16 amino acids. The V gene end was trimmed by 4 bases and the J gene end by 4 bases; junction bases not matched to a gene: 9. Germline lookup yields CDR1 MNHEY and CDR2 SVGAGI.

This clone came up a few times. V is TRBV7-9 and J is TRBJ2-5; unclear D gene. The germline CDR1 and CDR2 sequences are SEHNR and FQNEAQ (reference sequence). The V end lost 1 base, the J end lost 1 base, and 7 bases lay between the germline ends. The CDR3 sequence is 14 residues long. This chain's CDR3 is CASSLVPIQETQYF. The CDR3 DNA sequence: TGTGCCAGCAGCTTAGTCCCAATCCAAGAGACCCAGTACTTC.